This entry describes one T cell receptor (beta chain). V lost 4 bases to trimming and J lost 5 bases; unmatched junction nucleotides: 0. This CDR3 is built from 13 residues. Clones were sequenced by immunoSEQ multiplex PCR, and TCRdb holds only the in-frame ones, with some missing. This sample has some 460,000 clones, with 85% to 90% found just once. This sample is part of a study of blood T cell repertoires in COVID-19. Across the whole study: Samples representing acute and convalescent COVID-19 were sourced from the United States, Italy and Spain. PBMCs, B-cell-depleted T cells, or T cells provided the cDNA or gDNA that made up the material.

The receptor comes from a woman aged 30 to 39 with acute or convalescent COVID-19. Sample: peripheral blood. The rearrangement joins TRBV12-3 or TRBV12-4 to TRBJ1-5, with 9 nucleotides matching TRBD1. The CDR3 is CASSWTGDQPQHF. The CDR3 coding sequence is TGTGCCAGCAGTTGGACAGGGGATCAGCCCCAGCATTTT.